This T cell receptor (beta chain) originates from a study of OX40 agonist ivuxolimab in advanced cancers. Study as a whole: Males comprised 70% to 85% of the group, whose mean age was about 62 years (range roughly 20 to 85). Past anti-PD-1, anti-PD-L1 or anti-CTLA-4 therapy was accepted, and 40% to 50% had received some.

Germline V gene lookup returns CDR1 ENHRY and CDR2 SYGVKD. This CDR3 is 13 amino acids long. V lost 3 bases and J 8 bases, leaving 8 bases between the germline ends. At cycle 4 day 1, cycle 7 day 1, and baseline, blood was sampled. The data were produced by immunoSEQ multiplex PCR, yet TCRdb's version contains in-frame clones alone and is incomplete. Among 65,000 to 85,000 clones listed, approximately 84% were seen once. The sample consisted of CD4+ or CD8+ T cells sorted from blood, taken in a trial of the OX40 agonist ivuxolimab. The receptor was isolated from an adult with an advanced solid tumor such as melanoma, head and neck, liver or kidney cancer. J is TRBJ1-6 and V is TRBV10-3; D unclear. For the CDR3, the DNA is TGTGCCATCAGTGAAGGACCTGATTCACCCCTCCACTTT. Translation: CAISEGPDSPLHF.